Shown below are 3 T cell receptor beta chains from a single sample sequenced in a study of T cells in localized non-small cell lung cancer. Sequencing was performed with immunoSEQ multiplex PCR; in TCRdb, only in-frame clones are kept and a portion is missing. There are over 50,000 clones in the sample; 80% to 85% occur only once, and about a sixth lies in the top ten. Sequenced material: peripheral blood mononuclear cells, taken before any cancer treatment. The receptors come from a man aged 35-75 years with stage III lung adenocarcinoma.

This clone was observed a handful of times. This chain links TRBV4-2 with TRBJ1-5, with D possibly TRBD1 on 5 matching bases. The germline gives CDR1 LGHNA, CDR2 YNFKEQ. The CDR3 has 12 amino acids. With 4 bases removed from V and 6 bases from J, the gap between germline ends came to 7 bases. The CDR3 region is CASSRGSQPQHF. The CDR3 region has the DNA TGTGCCAGCAGCCGGGGGAGTCAGCCCCAGCATTTT.

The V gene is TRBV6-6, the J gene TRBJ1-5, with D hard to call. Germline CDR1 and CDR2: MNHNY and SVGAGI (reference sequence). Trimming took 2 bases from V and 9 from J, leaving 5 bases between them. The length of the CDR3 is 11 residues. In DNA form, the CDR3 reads TGTGCCAGCAGTTACCGAGGGCCCCAGCATTTT. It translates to CASSYRGPQHF.

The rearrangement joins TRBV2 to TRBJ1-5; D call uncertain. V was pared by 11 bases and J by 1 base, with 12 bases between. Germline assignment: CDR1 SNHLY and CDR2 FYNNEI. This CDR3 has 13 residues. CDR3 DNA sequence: TGTGCCGGGTCGACGGTAAGCAATCAGCCCCAGCATTTT. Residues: CAGSTVSNQPQHF.